This T cell receptor (beta chain) derives from a study of T cell changes during pregnancy in multiple sclerosis. The assay was immunoSEQ multiplex PCR, and TCRdb's table has in-frame clones only and misses some. The sample carries 65,000 to 95,000 clones, about 91% recorded once. Trimming removed 6 bases at V and 2 bases at J, with 19 bases between. The CDR3 covers 16 residues. From germline, CDR1 is SGHNT and CDR2 YYREEE (reference sequence). The source was peripheral blood, collected before pregnancy. The V gene is TRBV5-4, the J gene TRBJ2-3; a weak D match, TRBD2 (5 bases). This receptor was identified in a female donor with multiple sclerosis, enrolled in a pregnancy study. CDR3 region: CASTQGGFLSTDTQYF. In DNA form, the CDR3 reads TGTGCCAGCACCCAAGGAGGCTTCTTGTCCACAGATACGCAGTATTTT. Filled out from reference TRBV5-4 and TRBJ2-3, the complete variable domain reads ETGVTQSPTHLIKTRGQQVTLRCSSQSGHNTVSWYQQALGQGPQFIFQYYREEENGRGNFPPRFSGLQFPNYSSELNVNALELDDSALYLCASTQGGFLSTDTQYFGPGTRLTVL.